This T cell receptor (beta chain) was recovered during a study of CD8 T cells in Susac syndrome. The V gene's germline CDR1 is MNHEY and CDR2 SVGAGI. The CDR3 spans 15 residues. V was clipped by 6 bases and J by 1 base, with 15 bases between them. RNA amounts of about 0.5 to 1 ug underwent reverse transcription with random hexamers. Using its own MiXCR run on the immunoSEQ multiplex PCR reads, TCRdb lists one record per CDR3 protein. Among tens of thousands of distinct CDR3 sequences listed, approximately 94% were seen once. The rearrangement uses TRBV6-5 and TRBJ1-1; D is uncertain. This clonotype was obtained from a human donor with Susac syndrome. The source material was CD4+ T cells from PBMCs. CDR3 amino acids: CASRPSGRGNTEAFF. The DNA for the CDR3 is TGTGCCAGCAGACCTTCCGGACGCGGGAACACTGAAGCTTTCTTT.